The clone carrying this T cell receptor (beta chain) was counted a few times. This sample was included in a study of beta chain features in type 1 diabetes. Expressed TCRB transcripts were sequenced after all isolated RNA was converted to cDNA. Some clones are missing from TCRdb's copy, which holds only in-frame ones; the method was immunoSEQ multiplex PCR. The sample has over 700,000 clones, 15% to 20% seen once. V dropped 5 bases and J dropped 5; count of bases not matched to a gene: 2. CDR1 and CDR2 from the germline V gene are DFQATT and SNEGSKA (reference sequence). This CDR3 contains 11 residues. Via the markers CD45RO/CCR7/CD25/CD127/CD95/CD27, stem cell-like memory, regulatory, central memory and naive CD4+ cells were sorted.

The source is a young woman in good health. Sample: naive CD4+ T cells from blood. The gene calls are TRBV20-1 and TRBJ2-7; 8 bases fit TRBD1. Here the CDR3 reads CSARQGNEQYF. DNA for the CDR3: TGCAGTGCTCGACAGGGGAACGAGCAGTACTTC.